This T cell receptor (beta chain) originates from a study of regulatory T cells in long-lasting Graves disease. The time point: newly diagnosed GD, antithyroid drugs for less than 3 months. Following extraction of RNA from PBMCs, that RNA was used to make the TCR library. V lost 2 bases to trimming and J lost 4 bases, with 11 bases between them. The CDR3 consists of 15 residues. Germline CDR1 reads KGHDR; CDR2 reads SFDVKD. The authors built TCR beta libraries using iRepertoire HTBI primers and Arm-PCR of CDR3 regions. TCRdb redid the calling of the multiplex PCR reads with MiXCR, one entry per CDR3 protein. The sample records about 520,000 distinct CDR3 sequences, about 11% being singletons. These sequences were also reported in another study, on T cells in Graves' hyperthyroidism and ophthalmopathy. That study adds: Clinical symptoms, serum thyroxine and TRAb, thyroid ultrasound and orbital computed tomography were used for the diagnoses.

Material: peripheral blood mononuclear cells (PBMCs), obtained at new diagnosis, from a patient treated with antithyroid drugs. This clonotype was sampled from a woman in her twenties or thirties with Graves disease. V usage is TRBV24-1 and J usage is TRBJ1-5, with D unclear. The CDR3 sequence is CATSDSRTANQPQHF. In nucleotides, the CDR3 is TGTGCCACCAGTGATTCACGAACAGCGAATCAGCCCCAGCATTTT.